This TCR beta chain was captured in a study of CD8+ T cells in alopecia areata. RNA, once extracted, was reverse transcribed into cDNA for use as the sequencing template. The data were produced by immunoSEQ multiplex PCR, yet TCRdb's version contains in-frame clones alone and is incomplete. In the table there are more than 95,000 clones, around 45% of which are singletons. Alopecia areata patients provided lesional scalp punch biopsies and peripheral blood, both collected for the study. V was trimmed by 5 bases and J by 8 bases, leaving 13 bases between them. Germline CDR1 is MNHEY and CDR2 is SMNVEV (reference sequence). The CDR3 spans 13 residues.

Sequenced input: NKG2D-low CD8+ T cells sorted from blood. The rearrangement joins TRBV27 to TRBJ2-4; D unresolved. This TCR was sampled from a human donor with alopecia areata. In DNA, the CDR3 is TGTGCCAGCAGTATCGGTCGTGGGCACATTCAGTACTTC. It translates to CASSIGRGHIQYF.